This paragraph covers one TCR beta chain sequence. The antigen is not known. This sample was taken from a study of cytomegalovirus exposure and HLA in healthy donors. In the study overall: In an earlier analysis, approximately 120 million unique TCR beta sequences were found from some 200 million T cells.

This CDR3 has 15 amino acids. Germline V CDR1 and CDR2: SGHKS, YYEKEE (reference sequence). Trimming cost V 5 bases and J 7 bases, with 18 bases left between them. The PCR had 60 Vbeta and 13 Jbeta primers. Original data processing: Unique TCR beta chains totaled some 88 million in a later count, with roughly 10 million of them shared. Produced via immunoSEQ multiplex PCR; TCRdb's table is partial and in-frame only. V, J and clone size reflect that table, while D and trimming were determined from the DNA. The table has about 160,000 clones, around 90% seen once. Regarding the study as a whole: Earlier analysis looked at TCR beta V segments, and most were productive about 90% or about 30% of the time.

The V gene is TRBV5-5, the J gene TRBJ2-2; the D gene is possibly TRBD1 (6 bases). The sequencing input was PBMCs. The TCR was taken from a woman younger than 45 in good health and CMV-seronegative. Here the CDR3 DNA reads TGTGCCAGCAGATTCCTACAGGGCCTCGGCGGGGAGCTGTTTTTT. Amino acid sequence: CASRFLQGLGGELFF.